The rows below give T cell receptor beta chains drawn from one sample of a study of blood T cell repertoires in COVID-19. TCRdb's copy holds only in-frame clones and misses some; the assay was immunoSEQ multiplex PCR. The sample includes approximately 500,000 clones, approximately 88% seen only once; the top ten take less than 9%. Sequencing was performed on peripheral blood. The receptors shown here come from a woman in her 50s with COVID-19, enrolled during active disease. CDR3s include the opening cysteine and the closing phenylalanine or tryptophan. A D gene is named only where the DNA matches it firmly. Expanded clones are given a class, and other clones once, few, many or no size at all.

j_call,v_call,clone_size,d_call,cdr3_nt,cdr3_aa
TRBJ1-1,TRBV27,NA,NA,TGTGCCAGCAGTAGGGGAATTCCCGGTCTAATGAACACTGAAGCTTTCTTT,CASSRGIPGLMNTEAFF
TRBJ2-5,TRBV18,NA,TRBD2,TGTGCCAGCTCACGGAATCTAGCGGGGGTAGAAGAGACCCAGTACTTC,CASSRNLAGVEETQYF
TRBJ1-3,TRBV5-1,many,NA,TGCGCCAGCAGCTTGGATGGGGCACTAGGAAACACCATATATTTT,CASSLDGALGNTIYF
TRBJ1-3,TRBV18,NA,NA,TGTGCCAGCTCAGAATTACAGAGCTCTGGAAACACCATATATTTT,CASSELQSSGNTIYF
TRBJ2-6,TRBV12-5,NA,TRBD1,TGTGCTAGTGGTAACCGGGACAGGGGAGCAGGGGCCAACGTCCTGACTTTC,CASGNRDRGAGANVLTF
TRBJ1-1,TRBV27,NA,TRBD1,TGTGCCAGCAGTTTATACCCCCCGATCCCGAGACAGGGGGGGACTGAAGCTTTCTTT,CASSLYPPIPRQGGTEAFF
TRBJ1-5,TRBV28,NA,TRBD1,TGTGCCAGCAGTATATCGGGACAGGGACGTCAGCCCCAGCATTTT,CASSISGQGRQPQHF
TRBJ1-1,TRBV6-6,NA,TRBD1,TGTGCCAGCAGCGCCCGACAGGGTGAAGGGAACACTGAAGCTTTCTTT,CASSARQGEGNTEAFF
TRBJ1-1,TRBV6-5,NA,NA,TGTGCCAGCAGTTACTCCCCTGGGACAATAGCTTTCTTT,CASSYSPGTIAFF
TRBJ1-5,TRBV6-5,NA,TRBD1,TGTGCCAGCATTCGACAGGGGGCCGGCAATCAGCCCCAGCATTTT,CASIRQGAGNQPQHF
TRBJ1-6,TRBV27,NA,TRBD1,TGTGCCAGCAGGCCAGGGGGACAGGGGTTAAGCTCCTATAATTCACCCCTCCACTTT,CASRPGGQGLSSYNSPLHF
TRBJ2-3,TRBV7-2,once,NA,TGTGCCAGCAGCTACCCCCGGGGAACGGGAAATACGCAGTATTTT,CASSYPRGTGNTQYF
TRBJ1-3,TRBV12-5,once,TRBD1,TGTGCTAGTGGTTCGGGGACAGCTGGAAACACCATATATTTT,CASGSGTAGNTIYF
TRBJ1-1,TRBV10-2,NA,NA,TGCGCCAGCAGCGGGGGTAACACTGAAGCTTTCTTT,CASSGGNTEAFF
TRBJ1-1,TRBV7-9,NA,TRBD1,TGTGCCAGCAGTTTCCGGACAGGGGTGAACACTGAAGCTTTCTTT,CASSFRTGVNTEAFF
TRBJ2-2,TRBV7-3,NA,NA,TGTGCCAGCAGACAGGAAAACACCGGGGAGCTGTTTTTT,CASRQENTGELFF
TRBJ1-1,TRBV6-5,NA,NA,TGTGCCAGCAGACACGACAGGAACACTGAAGCTTTCTTT,CASRHDRNTEAFF
TRBJ1-2,TRBV11-3,once,TRBD1,TGTGCCAGCAGCTTAGCGGGACAGGAACACACCTTC,CASSLAGQEHTF
TRBJ1-2,TRBV10-3,NA,TRBD1,TGTGCCACCGACAGGGGGCAGGATGGCTACACCTTC,CATDRGQDGYTF
TRBJ1-5,TRBV7-9,NA,NA,TGTGCCAGCAGCTTAGAACAGCCTAATCAGCCCCAGCATTTT,CASSLEQPNQPQHF
TRBJ1-5,TRBV30,NA,NA,TGTGCCTGGAGTGTACGAGAGAATCAGCCCCAGCATTTT,CAWSVRENQPQHF
TRBJ1-2,TRBV5-8,NA,NA,TGTGCCAGCAGCTTGCTACCCAGGGGCTGGAATGGCTACACCTTC,CASSLLPRGWNGYTF
TRBJ1-1,TRBV14,few,NA,TGTGCCAGCAGGCCAACAGGCAGGTCTGAAGCTTTCTTT,CASRPTGRSEAFF
TRBJ1-5,TRBV11-2,NA,NA,TGTGCCAGCAGCTCTACCGGTGGCAGGGGAGATCAGCCCCAGCATTTT,CASSSTGGRGDQPQHF
TRBJ2-7,TRBV2,NA,NA,TGTGCCACCTCCAGGTCTAGCCACGGCGAGCAGTACTTC,CATSRSSHGEQYF
TRBJ1-5,TRBV9,NA,NA,TGTGCCAGCAGCGTAGAAGGGGTTAGCAATCAGCCCCAGCATTTT,CASSVEGVSNQPQHF
TRBJ1-1,TRBV7-9,NA,NA,TGTGCCAGCAGCGCACAGGGGAACACTGAAGCTTTCTTT,CASSAQGNTEAFF
TRBJ2-6,TRBV7-8,NA,TRBD1,TGTGCCAGCAGCTTAGCCGGGACAGGGGGCTACGGGGCCAACGTCCTGACTTTC,CASSLAGTGGYGANVLTF
TRBJ2-1,TRBV24-1,NA,NA,TGTGCCACCAGTGACCCAGGGTCCGATGAGCAGTTCTTC,CATSDPGSDEQFF
TRBJ2-6,TRBV9,NA,NA,TGTGCCAGCAGCCCCACGCCTTTTTCAGGCTCTGGGGCCAACGTCCTGACTTTC,CASSPTPFSGSGANVLTF
TRBJ2-3,TRBV7-2,NA,TRBD2,TGTGCCAGCAGCTTAAGCTCCCTCCGGGGGGGCACAGATACGCAGTATTTT,CASSLSSLRGGTDTQYF
TRBJ2-1,TRBV2,NA,NA,TGTGCCAGCAGTGAAGCGGGGGCCCCCTACAATGAGCAGTTCTTC,CASSEAGAPYNEQFF
TRBJ2-5,TRBV5-1,NA,NA,TGCGCCAGCAGCTTGGGTCTGCGCCAAGAGACCCAGTACTTC,CASSLGLRQETQYF
TRBJ1-6,TRBV10-3,NA,TRBD1,TGTGCCATCACAGGGGGCAATTCACCCCTCCACTTT,CAITGGNSPLHF
TRBJ1-2,TRBV29-1,NA,NA,TGCAGCGTTGTTCCTACAGCTAACTATGGCTACACCTTC,CSVVPTANYGYTF
TRBJ2-4,TRBV2,NA,NA,TGTGCCAGCAGTCAGCTAGGAGGCAAAAACATTCAGTACTTC,CASSQLGGKNIQYF
TRBJ2-3,TRBV6-5,NA,TRBD2,TGTGCCAGCAGTTACGAGGGACTAGCTTCAGATACGCAGTATTTT,CASSYEGLASDTQYF
TRBJ1-6,TRBV5-1,NA,TRBD1,TGCGCCAGCAGCTTGGAAGAGGGGGCGAATTCACCCCTCCACTTT,CASSLEEGANSPLHF
TRBJ2-2,TRBV6-1,NA,NA,TGTGCCAGCAGTGAATGGGGACTTAAAGGGAACACCGGGGAGCTGTTTTTT,CASSEWGLKGNTGELFF
TRBJ1-2,TRBV2,NA,TRBD1,TGTGCCAGCAGGGCCGTAACAGGGGATCAGGGTGGCTACACCTTC,CASRAVTGDQGGYTF
TRBJ1-6,TRBV5-4,NA,NA,TGTGCCAGCAGCTCCGGAGGGGATAATTCACCCCTCCACTTT,CASSSGGDNSPLHF
TRBJ1-1,TRBV5-1,NA,NA,TGCGCCAGCAGCTCGGGACACTCAAACACTGAAGCTTTCTTT,CASSSGHSNTEAFF
TRBJ1-1,TRBV5-1,NA,NA,TGCGCCAGCAGTCCAGGGTCAACTGAAGCTTTCTTT,CASSPGSTEAFF
TRBJ1-2,TRBV5-1,NA,TRBD1,TGCGCCAGCAGCTTGGAACAGGGGGCGAATTATGGCTACACCTTC,CASSLEQGANYGYTF
TRBJ2-5,TRBV29-1,NA,TRBD1,TGCAGCGTTTCGGACAGGCGGCGTGGAGAGACCCAGTACTTC,CSVSDRRRGETQYF
TRBJ2-4,TRBV2,NA,TRBD1,TGTGCCACAATGGGACAGGCCCCAGCCAAAAACATTCAGTACTTC,CATMGQAPAKNIQYF
TRBJ2-7,TRBV7-8,NA,NA,TGTGCCAGCAGCCGGCCGGAGCCCTGGGAGCAGTACTTC,CASSRPEPWEQYF
TRBJ1-5,TRBV12-5,NA,TRBD1,TGTGCTAGTGGTTTGCATTTGGGACAGGGGCAAGGAGAGCCCCAGCATTTT,CASGLHLGQGQGEPQHF
TRBJ2-1,TRBV4-2,NA,TRBD2,TGTGCCAGCAGCCCCACCATAGCGGGGGGCAAAAACAATGAGCAGTTCTTC,CASSPTIAGGKNNEQFF
TRBJ1-6,TRBV6-6,NA,NA,TGTGCCAGCAGTTCAGAGAGGCCGATGCCGAGTTCACCCCTCCACTTT,CASSSERPMPSSPLHF
TRBJ2-2,TRBV11-3,NA,NA,TGTGCCAGCAGCTTACTAAGCACCGGGGAGCTGTTTTTT,CASSLLSTGELFF
TRBJ1-1,TRBV10-3,NA,TRBD1,TGTGCCATCACCAGGGACAGGGCCGCTGAAGCTTTCTTT,CAITRDRAAEAFF
TRBJ1-4,TRBV5-1,once,TRBD1,TGCGCCAGCAGCCGACAGGGAGGTGAAAAACTGTTTTTT,CASSRQGGEKLFF
TRBJ1-4,TRBV28,once,NA,TGTGCCAGCAGCAGGGGACCCAATGAAAAACTGTTTTTT,CASSRGPNEKLFF